The 23 T cell receptor beta chains given below trace back to one sample, sequenced in a study of cytomegalovirus exposure and HLA in healthy donors. Vbeta (60) and Jbeta (13) primers were used in the PCR. Clones were sequenced by immunoSEQ multiplex PCR, and TCRdb holds only the in-frame ones, with some missing. The sample contains 110,000 to 150,000 clones, 78% of which appear only once. The source material was PBMCs. These receptors originate from a woman aged 18-35 years in good health and CMV-seropositive.

CDR3 coding DNA: TGTGCCAGTAGTCGGCAGGGGATGGGTGAAAAACTGTTTTTT. This translates into CASSRQGMGEKLFF. The genes are TRBV19 and TRBJ1-4; D may be TRBD1 (6 bases). The CDR3 consists of 14 residues. Germline loops: CDR1 LNHDA, CDR2 SQIVND (reference sequence). Trimming cost V 5 bases and J 7 bases, with 14 bases left between them.

The sample holds a few counts of this clone. The CDR3 loop reads CASSVGTGVNEQYF. CDR3 DNA sequence: TGTGCCAGCAGTGTCGGGACAGGGGTCAACGAGCAGTACTTC. This sequence joins TRBV28 and TRBJ2-7; 10 bases map to TRBD1. Germline lookup yields CDR1 MDHEN and CDR2 SYDVKM. V lost 5 bases to trimming and J lost 5 bases; unmatched junction nucleotides: 6. The CDR3 runs to 14 residues.

The chain couples TRBV5-1 to TRBJ1-4, with a possible D match to TRBD1 (6 bases). Germline CDR1 is SGHRS and CDR2 is YFSETQ. V dropped 0 bases and J dropped 8 bases, with 11 bases sitting between them. CDR3 length equals 14 residues. The CDR3 sequence is CASSLDRAEEKLFF. The CDR3, as DNA: TGCGCCAGCAGCTTGGACAGGGCTGAGGAAAAACTGTTTTTT.

The chain joins TRBV5-4 to TRBJ1-1; 7 bases fit TRBD1. CDR1 is SGHNT, CDR2 YYREEE, per germline (reference sequence). The V gene end was trimmed by 5 bases and the J gene end by 2 bases; junction bases not matched to a gene: 6. This CDR3 has 14 amino acids. This chain's CDR3 is CASRPGTVNTEAFF. The DNA of the CDR3 is TGTGCCAGCAGACCCGGGACAGTCAACACTGAAGCTTTCTTT.

The chain links TRBV27 to TRBJ1-2; weak D call: TRBD1 (5 bases). V was shortened by 5 bases and J by 5 bases, with 21 bases between the two germline ends. This CDR3 contains 16 residues. Germline loops: CDR1 MNHEY, CDR2 SMNVEV (reference sequence). The CDR3 DNA is TGTGCCAGCAGTCCCAGGCCTCAGGGTGGGAGGTATGGCTACACCTTC. This gives the protein CASSPRPQGGRYGYTF.

The CDR3 nucleotides are TGCGCCAGCAGCCAAGATCTTGCGCCATACAATGAGCAGTTCTTC. Protein: CASSQDLAPYNEQFF. The chain joins TRBV4-3 to TRBJ2-1; D gene uncertain. Trimming shortened V by 0 bases and J by 4 bases, and 10 bases separated the two germline ends. There are 15 residues in the CDR3. Germline V gene sequence: CDR1 LGHNA, CDR2 YSLEER.

This clone occurred once. The V gene is TRBV13, the J gene TRBJ2-7; D possibly corresponds to TRBD1 (7 bases). The CDR3 spans 14 residues. V lost 0 bases, J lost 4 bases, and 10 bases lay in between. Germline V gene sequence: CDR1 PRHDT, CDR2 FYEKMQ (reference sequence). The chain's CDR3 is CASSLGTGRYEQYF. The CDR3, as DNA: TGTGCCAGCAGCTTAGGGACAGGGAGGTACGAGCAGTACTTC.

The chain uses TRBV27 and TRBJ2-5; D uncertain. Deletions cut 5 bases from V and 4 bases from J, with 5 bases between. This CDR3 has 11 residues. CDR1 is MNHEY, CDR2 SMNVEV, per germline (reference sequence). The CDR3 region has the DNA TGTGCCAGCAGTGTCGGAGAGACCCAGTACTTC. Translating gives CASSVGETQYF.

CDR3 nucleotide sequence: TGTGCCAGCAGTTTATTATCAGGTTATGGCTACGAGCAGTACTTC. Translating gives CASSLLSGYGYEQYF. V usage is TRBV27 and J usage is TRBJ2-7; no definite D call. Trimming removed 1 base at V and 3 bases at J, with 13 bases between. In germline, CDR1 is MNHEY, CDR2 SMNVEV (reference sequence). This CDR3 comprises 15 residues.

The chain employs TRBV11-2 and TRBJ1-3, with D tentatively TRBD1 (5 bases). CDR3 length: 17 residues. CDR1 is SGHAT, CDR2 FQNNGV, per germline. V dropped 8 bases and J dropped 0 bases, with 20 bases sitting between them. CDR3 loop: CASAKIGTLHSGNTIYF. DNA for the CDR3: TGTGCCAGCGCCAAGATAGGGACTCTACACTCTGGAAACACCATATATTTT.

This clone was picked up one time. Other DNA sequences in the same sample also yield this CDR3. The chain is built from TRBV5-1 and TRBJ2-7; D is perhaps TRBD2 (5 bases). V dropped 0 bases and J dropped 2 bases, with 9 bases sitting between them. The germline gives CDR1 SGHRS, CDR2 YFSETQ. The CDR3 contains 14 residues. This chain's CDR3 is CASSLAVGTYEQYF. The CDR3 DNA sequence: TGCGCCAGCAGCTTGGCCGTCGGGACCTACGAGCAGTACTTC.

The J gene is TRBJ2-1, the V gene TRBV18; 7 bases are shared with TRBD2. V lost 3 bases, J lost 6 bases, and 8 bases stayed unmatched. This CDR3 region has 15 residues. Germline CDR1 is KGHSH and CDR2 is LQKENI. CDR3 coding DNA: TGTGCCAGCTCACCCGGACTAGACCTCGGCAATGAGCAGTTCTTC. It is translated as CASSPGLDLGNEQFF.

In its sample, this clone was seen a few times. The V call is TRBV7-9, the J call TRBJ2-7; 8 bases are a match to TRBD1. The J segment lost 3 bases and the V segment lost 2 bases, leaving 15 bases of the junction unmatched. The CDR3 length is 18 residues. From germline, CDR1 is SEHNR and CDR2 FQNEAQ (reference sequence). The CDR3 spells CASSLITAGGLLGYEQYF. The CDR3 DNA follows: TGTGCCAGCAGCTTAATTACGGCAGGGGGCTTACTAGGCTACGAGCAGTACTTC.

The chain joins TRBV28 to TRBJ2-7; D perhaps matches TRBD2 (6 bases). Trimming removed 5 bases at V and 0 bases at J, with 17 bases between. Per germline, CDR1 MDHEN and CDR2 SYDVKM. CDR3 length: 16 residues. The CDR3 DNA reads TGTGCCAGCAGTCCCGGTAGGGCGGGAATCTCCTACGAGCAGTACTTC. Translating it yields CASSPGRAGISYEQYF.

CDR3: CASSLLSGGVNEQFF. The CDR3 nucleotides are TGCGCCAGCAGTTTACTTAGCGGGGGGGTGAATGAGCAGTTCTTC. The V and J genes are TRBV5-1 and TRBJ2-1; 11 bases are a match to TRBD2. The ends lost 5 bases at V and 7 bases at J; junction bases unmatched: 8. The CDR3 runs 15 residues. Germline V lookup: CDR1 SGHRS, CDR2 YFSETQ.

This chain links TRBV7-9 with TRBJ2-5, with 10 bases aligning to TRBD2. Germline-derived CDR1 and CDR2 are SEHNR and FQNEAQ (reference sequence). J lost 5 bases, V lost 4 bases, and 7 bases had no gene match. The CDR3 covers 15 residues. CDR3 DNA sequence: TGTGCCAGCAGCTCTGGACTAGCGGCGTGGGAGACCCAGTACTTC. Translation gives CASSSGLAAWETQYF.

V is TRBV6-5 and J is TRBJ1-3; the D is unclear. Looked up from germline, CDR1 is MNHEY and CDR2 is SVGAGI. The ends were cut back, 7 bases at V and 2 bases at J, with 15 bases in the middle. The CDR3 has 15 amino acids. The CDR3 DNA follows: TGTGCCAGCACTCCCTACAGCACCCCTGGAAACACCATATATTTT. Protein sequence: CASTPYSTPGNTIYF.

V is TRBV14 and J is TRBJ1-1; possibly TRBD1 for D (5 bases). V dropped 0 bases and J dropped 5 bases, with 10 bases sitting between them. CDR3 length: 14 residues. Germline V CDR1 and CDR2: SGHDN, FVKESK. CDR3: CASSQDRGRTEAFF. CDR3 bases: TGTGCCAGCAGCCAAGATAGGGGAAGGACTGAAGCTTTCTTT.

This chain joins TRBV11-3 and TRBJ2-1; 7 nucleotides align to TRBD2. CDR1 is SGHNT, CDR2 YENEEA, per germline. The V segment lost 1 base and the J segment 6 bases; nucleotides outside the gene matches: 12. The CDR3 length is 17 residues. CDR3 DNA: TGTGCCAGCAGCTTAGGAGGGTGGGGAGGGATGGGCAATGAGCAGTTCTTC. The encoded protein is CASSLGGWGGMGNEQFF. Full variable domain (remainder filled in from reference TRBV11-3 and TRBJ2-1): EAGVVQSPRYKIIEKKQPVAFWCNPISGHNTLYWYLQNLGQGPELLIRYENEEAVDDSQLPKDRFSAERLKGVDSTLKIQPAELGDSAVYLCASSLGGWGGMGNEQFFGPGTRLTVL.

The chain has TRBV6-1 and TRBJ1-6, with D possibly matching TRBD1 (6 bases). This CDR3 has 15 amino acids. Germline lookup yields CDR1 MNHNS and CDR2 SASEGT. The V and J ends lost 6 bases and 5 bases respectively, with 14 bases between them. Here the CDR3 DNA reads TGTGCCAGCAGCCTCGGACAGAATAATAATTCACCCCTCCACTTT. The encoded protein is CASSLGQNNNSPLHF.

The chain employs TRBV19 and TRBJ1-5; 8 bases are shared with TRBD1. V shed 6 bases and J 1 base; nucleotides not matched to a gene: 5. CDR1 is LNHDA, CDR2 SQIVND, per germline (reference sequence). The CDR3 is made up of 15 amino acids. CDR3 DNA sequence: TGTGCCAGTAGGGCGACAGGGGCCAGCAATCAGCCCCAGCATTTT. It is translated as CASRATGASNQPQHF. Full variable domain (remainder filled in from reference TRBV19 and TRBJ1-5): DGGITQSPKYLFRKEGQNVTLSCEQNLNHDAMYWYRQDPGQGLRLIYYSQIVNDFQKGDIAEGYSVSREKKESFPLTVTSAQKNPTAFYLCASRATGASNQPQHFGDGTRLSIL.

This clone came up once. This sequence joins TRBV2 and TRBJ1-2, with a weak D call TRBD1 (6 bases). Trimming removed 7 bases from V and 0 bases from J, with 18 bases in between. The CDR3 runs to 16 residues. Germline values: CDR1 SNHLY, CDR2 FYNNEI. CDR3 coding DNA: TGTGCCAGCAACCCCTTCGACAGGCGTGCTAACTATGGCTACACCTTC. It translates to CASNPFDRRANYGYTF.

The chain recombines TRBV5-1 with TRBJ2-7, with 9 bases matching TRBD1. V was pared by 4 bases and J by 5 bases, with 13 bases of the junction left unmatched. CDR3 length equals 16 residues. Germline loops: CDR1 SGHRS, CDR2 YFSETQ. The DNA of the CDR3 is TGCGCCAGCAGCCCCGGGACAGGGACGCGGATCGACGAGCAGTACTTC. It translates to CASSPGTGTRIDEQYF.